This T cell receptor (beta chain) was sequenced in a study of human T cells and chemical hapten exposure. TCRdb re-derived calls from the 5' RACE reads in MiXCR, one entry per CDR3 protein. The sample contains fewer than 150,000 distinct CDR3 sequences, around a fifth of which appear only once. Whole blood that had not been fractionated was the source of extracted total RNA. The clonotype was recovered from a human donor in good health.

CDR3 DNA sequence: TGTGCCACCAGTGATTTGGCCTCGGCCTACAATGAGCAGTTCTTC. This translates into CATSDLASAYNEQFF. This rearrangement joins TRBV24-1 to TRBJ2-1; the D is unclear. Looked up from germline, CDR1 is KGHDR and CDR2 is SFDVKD. The V gene lost 0 bases and the J gene lost 2 bases, with 7 bases spanning the gap. This CDR3 comprises 15 residues.